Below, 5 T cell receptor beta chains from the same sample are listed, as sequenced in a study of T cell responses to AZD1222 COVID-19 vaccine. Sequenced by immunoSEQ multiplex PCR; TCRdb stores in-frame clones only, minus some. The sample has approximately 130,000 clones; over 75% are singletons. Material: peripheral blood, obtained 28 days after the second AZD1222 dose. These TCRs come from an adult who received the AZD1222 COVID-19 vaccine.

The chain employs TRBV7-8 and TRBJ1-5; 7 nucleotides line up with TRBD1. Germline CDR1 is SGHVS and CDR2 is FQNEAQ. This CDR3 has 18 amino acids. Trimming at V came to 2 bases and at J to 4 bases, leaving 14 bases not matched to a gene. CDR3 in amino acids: CASSLRQGVEGRNQPQHF. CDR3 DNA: TGTGCCAGCAGCTTACGGCAGGGGGTCGAGGGGCGAAATCAGCCCCAGCATTTT. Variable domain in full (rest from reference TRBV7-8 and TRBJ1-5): GAGVSQSPRYKVAKRGQDVALRCDPISGHVSLFWYQQALGQGPEFLTYFQNEAQLDKSGLPSDRFFAERPEGSVSTLKIQRTQQEDSAVYLCASSLRQGVEGRNQPQHFGDGTRLSIL.

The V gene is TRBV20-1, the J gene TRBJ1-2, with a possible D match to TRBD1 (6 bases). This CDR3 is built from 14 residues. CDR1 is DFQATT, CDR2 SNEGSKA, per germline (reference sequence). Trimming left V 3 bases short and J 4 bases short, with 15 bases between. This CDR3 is CSASTRVGAYGYTF. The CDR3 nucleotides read TGCAGTGCTAGTACCAGGGTGGGGGCCTATGGCTACACCTTC.

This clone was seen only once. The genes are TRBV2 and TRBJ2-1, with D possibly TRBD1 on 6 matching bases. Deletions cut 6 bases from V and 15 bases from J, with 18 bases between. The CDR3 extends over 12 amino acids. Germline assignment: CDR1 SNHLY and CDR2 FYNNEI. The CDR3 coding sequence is TGTGCCAGCAGCCCAACCGGACAGCCTGGGTTCTTC. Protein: CASSPTGQPGFF. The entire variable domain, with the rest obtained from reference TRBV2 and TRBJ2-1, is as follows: EPEVTQTPSHQVTQMGQEVILRCVPISNHLYFYWYRQILGQKVEFLVSFYNNEISEKSEIFDDQFSVERPDGSNFTLKIRSTKLEDSAMYFCASSPTGQPGFFGPGTRLTVL.

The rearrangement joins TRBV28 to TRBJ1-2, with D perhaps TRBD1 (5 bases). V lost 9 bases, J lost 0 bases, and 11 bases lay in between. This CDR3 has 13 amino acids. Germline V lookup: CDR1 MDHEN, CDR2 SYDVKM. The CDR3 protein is CASHRTTNYGYTF. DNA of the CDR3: TGTGCCAGTCACAGGACCACTAACTATGGCTACACCTTC.

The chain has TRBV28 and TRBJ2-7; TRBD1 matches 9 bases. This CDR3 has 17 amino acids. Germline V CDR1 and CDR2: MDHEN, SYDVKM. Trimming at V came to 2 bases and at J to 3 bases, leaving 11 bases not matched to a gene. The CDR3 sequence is CASSLVWDRVGHYEQYF. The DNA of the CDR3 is TGTGCCAGCAGTTTAGTCTGGGACAGGGTAGGCCACTACGAGCAGTACTTC.